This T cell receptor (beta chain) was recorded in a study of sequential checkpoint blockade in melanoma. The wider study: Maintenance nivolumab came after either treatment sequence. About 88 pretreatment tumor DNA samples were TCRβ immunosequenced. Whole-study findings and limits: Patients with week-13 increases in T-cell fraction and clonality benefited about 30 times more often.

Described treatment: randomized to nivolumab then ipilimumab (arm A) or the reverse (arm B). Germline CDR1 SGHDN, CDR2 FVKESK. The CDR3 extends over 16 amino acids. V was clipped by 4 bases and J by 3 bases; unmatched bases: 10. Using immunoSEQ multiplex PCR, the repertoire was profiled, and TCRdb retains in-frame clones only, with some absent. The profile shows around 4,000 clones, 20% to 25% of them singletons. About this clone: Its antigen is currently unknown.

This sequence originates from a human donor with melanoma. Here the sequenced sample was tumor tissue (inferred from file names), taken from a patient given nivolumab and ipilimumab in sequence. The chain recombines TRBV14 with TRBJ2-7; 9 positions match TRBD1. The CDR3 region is CASSPRSGTGSYEQYF. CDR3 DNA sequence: TGTGCCAGCAGCCCGCGATCCGGGACAGGGAGCTACGAGCAGTACTTC.